This TCR beta chain was identified during a study of T cells in Graves' hyperthyroidism and ophthalmopathy. Study as a whole: At the time of initial diagnosis and before any treatment, peripheral blood was collected.

Patients affected by ophthalmopathy presented a Clinical Activity Score of at least 3, a NOSPECS grade of at least 4, and disease duration below 3 months. The source material, RNA transcripts, was used to amplify TCR beta CDR3 regions. The HTBI primer set served for first-round RT-PCR of the TCR CDR3. TCRdb itself ran the multiplex PCR reads through MiXCR, one entry per CDR3 protein. The profile shows 620,000 or so distinct CDR3 sequences, roughly 15% of them singletons. Overall study results and limits: Most expanded thyroid clonotypes above 0.001 also appeared in blood.

Germline V gives CDR1 SEHNR, CDR2 FQNEAQ (reference sequence). With V trimmed by 4 bases and J by 13 bases, 18 bases remained unmatched. The CDR3 runs to 15 residues. This clonotype was recorded at least ten times. Its antigen is currently unknown. V usage is TRBV7-9 and J usage is TRBJ1-2; TRBD1 matches 7 bases. The source is a woman between 45 and 60 years old with Graves' ophthalmopathy. The sequenced sample was blood. The CDR3 nucleotides read TGTGCCAGCAGCTCCCTCCTAAACCGAGACAGGGCGGGCACCTTC. It specifies CASSSLLNRDRAGTF.